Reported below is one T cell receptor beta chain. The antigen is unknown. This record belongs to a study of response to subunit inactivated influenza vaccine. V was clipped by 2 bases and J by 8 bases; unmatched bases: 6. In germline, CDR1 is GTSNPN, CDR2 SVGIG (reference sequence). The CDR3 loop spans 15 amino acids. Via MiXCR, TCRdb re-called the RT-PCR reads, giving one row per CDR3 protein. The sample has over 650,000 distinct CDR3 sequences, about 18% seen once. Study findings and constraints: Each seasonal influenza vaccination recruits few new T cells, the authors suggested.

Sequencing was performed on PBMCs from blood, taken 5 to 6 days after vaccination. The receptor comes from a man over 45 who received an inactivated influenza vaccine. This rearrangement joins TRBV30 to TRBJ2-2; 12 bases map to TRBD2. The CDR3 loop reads CAWSRLAGEYGELFF. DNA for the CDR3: TGTGCCTGGAGTAGACTAGCGGGAGAATATGGGGAGCTGTTTTTT.